The rows below give T cell receptor beta chains drawn from one sample of a study of regulatory T cells in long-lasting Graves disease. MiXCR was run by TCRdb on the multiplex PCR reads, yielding one entry per CDR3 protein. The sample lists 400,000 to 450,000 distinct CDR3 sequences; about a sixth were seen once. The data were also submitted as part of a second study, on T cells in Graves' hyperthyroidism and ophthalmopathy.

Sequences were derived from peripheral blood mononuclear cells (PBMCs), sampled at new diagnosis, from a patient treated with antithyroid drugs. The receptors come from a woman aged 25 to 39 with Graves disease. Both conserved end residues are part of each CDR3. A D gene is named only where the DNA matches it firmly. Clone size, where shown, is once, few, many, or a class for clones that have expanded.

v_call: TRBV7-2
clone_size: few
d_call: TRBD2
j_call: TRBJ2-7
cdr3_nt: TGTGCCAGCAGCTTAGCTGGGACTAACCCCTACGAGCAGTACTTC
cdr3_aa: CASSLAGTNPYEQYF

v_call: TRBV12-3/TRBV12-4
clone_size: many
d_call: NA
j_call: TRBJ1-2
cdr3_nt: TGTGCCAGCAGTTTTCCAGCTAACTATGGCTACACCTTC
cdr3_aa: CASSFPANYGYTF

v_call: TRBV6-1
clone_size: many
d_call: NA
j_call: TRBJ2-1
cdr3_nt: TGTGCCAGCAGGGGTAGCGCCGTGAATGAGCAGTTCTTC
cdr3_aa: CASRGSAVNEQFF

v_call: TRBV11-1
clone_size: many
d_call: TRBD1
j_call: TRBJ1-1
cdr3_nt: TGTGCCAGCAGCTTATGGACAGGGAACACTGAAGCTTTCTTT
cdr3_aa: CASSLWTGNTEAFF

v_call: TRBV28
clone_size: NA
d_call: NA
j_call: TRBJ1-2
cdr3_nt: TGTGCCAGCAGCCCTCGGGCTGGCTACACCTTC
cdr3_aa: CASSPRAGYTF

v_call: TRBV6-1
clone_size: NA
d_call: NA
j_call: TRBJ2-7
cdr3_nt: TGTGCCAGCAGCCGCACCCGACAGGTGGCTAGTGAGCAGTACTTC
cdr3_aa: CASSRTRQVASEQYF

v_call: TRBV15
clone_size: many
d_call: TRBD2
j_call: TRBJ2-5
cdr3_nt: TGTGCCACCAGCAGAAAGCCTTGGACTAGCTCAAAAGTGACCCAGTACTTC
cdr3_aa: CATSRKPWTSSKVTQYF

v_call: TRBV6-1
clone_size: few
d_call: NA
j_call: TRBJ2-5
cdr3_nt: TGTGCCAGCACCGCCGCGGCGGCGGAGACCCAGTACTTC
cdr3_aa: CASTAAAAETQYF

v_call: TRBV20-1
clone_size: NA
d_call: NA
j_call: TRBJ1-5
cdr3_nt: TGCAGTGCTACCCAGGGGCCCGGGCAGCCCCAGCATTTT
cdr3_aa: CSATQGPGQPQHF

v_call: TRBV28
clone_size: many
d_call: NA
j_call: TRBJ2-6
cdr3_nt: TGTGCCAGCGGCCTCTCTGGGGCCAACGTCCTGACTTTC
cdr3_aa: CASGLSGANVLTF

v_call: TRBV6-5
clone_size: many
d_call: NA
j_call: TRBJ2-1
cdr3_nt: TGTGCCAGCAGTTGGTCTAAAAACAATGAGCAGTTCTTC
cdr3_aa: CASSWSKNNEQFF

v_call: TRBV28
clone_size: many
d_call: TRBD1
j_call: TRBJ1-2
cdr3_nt: TGTGCCAGCAGTCCACCTCGACGGGACAGGGAACGAGACTATGGCTACACCTTC
cdr3_aa: CASSPPRRDRERDYGYTF

v_call: TRBV7-2
clone_size: many
d_call: TRBD1
j_call: TRBJ1-1
cdr3_nt: TGTGCCAGCAGCGTCGCCCGGGACAGGGGCGGCGCTTTCTTT
cdr3_aa: CASSVARDRGGAFF

v_call: TRBV7-2
clone_size: many
d_call: NA
j_call: TRBJ2-1
cdr3_nt: TGTGCCAGCAGTTTCACGGGGACGACGAACTACAATGAGCAGTTCTTC
cdr3_aa: CASSFTGTTNYNEQFF

v_call: TRBV7-9
clone_size: many
d_call: NA
j_call: TRBJ2-1
cdr3_nt: TGTGCCAGCAGCGTTAACAATGAGCAGTTCTTC
cdr3_aa: CASSVNNEQFF

v_call: TRBV11-2
clone_size: many
d_call: NA
j_call: TRBJ2-3
cdr3_nt: TGTGCCAGCAGCTTAGTCGGTTTAGGTAGGGGCCCAGATACGCAGTATTTT
cdr3_aa: CASSLVGLGRGPDTQYF

v_call: TRBV28
clone_size: many
d_call: TRBD2
j_call: TRBJ2-7
cdr3_nt: TGTGCCAGCAGCCGCCCTAGCGGGAGAGTCTACGAGCAGTACTTC
cdr3_aa: CASSRPSGRVYEQYF

v_call: TRBV6-1
clone_size: NA
d_call: TRBD2
j_call: TRBJ2-2
cdr3_nt: TGTGCCAGCAGTAGGCTAGCGGGTTCGGGCCCCGGGGAGCTGTTTTTT
cdr3_aa: CASSRLAGSGPGELFF